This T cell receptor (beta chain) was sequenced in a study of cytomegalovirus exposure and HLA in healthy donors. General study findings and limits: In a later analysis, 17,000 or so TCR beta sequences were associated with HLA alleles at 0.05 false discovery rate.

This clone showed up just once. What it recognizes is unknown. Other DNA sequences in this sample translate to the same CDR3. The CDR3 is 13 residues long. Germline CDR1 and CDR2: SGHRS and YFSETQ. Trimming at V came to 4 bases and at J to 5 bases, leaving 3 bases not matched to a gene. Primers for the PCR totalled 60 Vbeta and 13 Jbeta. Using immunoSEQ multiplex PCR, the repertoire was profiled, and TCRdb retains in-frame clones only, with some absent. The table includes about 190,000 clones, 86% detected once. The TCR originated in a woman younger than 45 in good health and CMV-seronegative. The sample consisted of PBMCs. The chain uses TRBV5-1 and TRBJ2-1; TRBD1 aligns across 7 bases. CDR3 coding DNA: TGCGCCAGCAGCGTGGGACAGAACAATGAGCAGTTCTTC. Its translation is CASSVGQNNEQFF.